The present TCR beta chain was sequenced within a study of cytomegalovirus exposure and HLA in healthy donors. Points from the study as a whole: Analyses of presence and absence presupposed an approximately uniform sequencing depth across donors. As a later analysis revealed, most CMV-associated TCR beta chains appeared HLA-restricted. Reports state that TCR beta sequences accurately predicted most subjects' HLA-A and HLA-B alleles. A missense variant in DCLRE1C was later tied to TCR beta V- and J-gene trimming.

With regard to this clone: The antigen remains undetermined.

PCR primers comprised 60 Vbeta and 13 Jbeta primers. Generated by immunoSEQ multiplex PCR, the TCRdb table keeps only in-frame clones and is missing some. The table lists about 150,000 clones, about 74% of them singletons. The specimen was PBMCs. The clonotype was recovered from a man between 18 and 29 years old in good health and CMV-seropositive.

As DNA, the CDR3 is TGTGCCAGCAATGAGGAGGGGAGGTACATTCAGTACTTC. This codes for CASNEEGRYIQYF. The rearrangement uses TRBV2 and TRBJ2-4; D perhaps matches TRBD2 (6 bases). Germline V gene data show CDR1 as SNHLY and CDR2 as FYNNEI. This CDR3 has 13 residues. V lost 7 bases and J 8 bases, leaving 15 bases between the germline ends.